Each of the 27 T cell receptor beta chains below was sequenced from the same sample in a study of control samples from healthy donors and cancer patients. Using immunoSEQ multiplex PCR, the repertoire was profiled, and TCRdb retains in-frame clones only, with some absent. The table shows 130,000 or so clones, with around nine tenths occurring only once. The source material was blood. The receptors were sampled from a man aged 50 or older in good health.

The chain is built from TRBV5-8 and TRBJ2-7; 7 bases fit TRBD1. V shed 6 bases, J shed 3 bases, and the junction held 9 bases outside the gene matches. Germline V CDR1 and CDR2: SGHTS, YDEGEE. This CDR3 comprises 14 residues. The chain's CDR3 is CASTVDRDHYEQYF. The CDR3 nucleotides read TGTGCCAGCACCGTCGACAGGGACCACTACGAGCAGTACTTC.

This chain uses TRBV4-1 with TRBJ2-3, with TRBD2 matching over 8 bases. The CDR3 runs 17 residues. The junction had 8 bases not matched to a gene; V was cut back by 1 base and J by 2 bases. Germline V gene data show CDR1 as MGHRA and CDR2 as YSYEKL. The CDR3 reads CASSQAGTSPNTDTQYF. CDR3 DNA sequence: TGCGCCAGCAGCCAAGCCGGGACTAGTCCTAACACAGATACGCAGTATTTT.

V is TRBV18 and J is TRBJ2-2, with 9 bases lining up with TRBD2. Trimming removed 5 bases from V and 5 bases from J; junction bases left unmatched: 12. Germline CDR1 reads KGHSH; CDR2 reads LQKENI. The CDR3 has 17 amino acids. CDR3 bases: TGTGCCAGCTCAACTTCCGGGACTAGCCTCACGACCGGGGAGCTGTTTTTT. Its translation is CASSTSGTSLTTGELFF.

This rearrangement joins TRBV2 to TRBJ1-5; TRBD1 matches at 7 bases. The CDR3 totals 15 residues. Germline V CDR1 and CDR2: SNHLY, FYNNEI. V shed 6 bases and J 4 bases; nucleotides not matched to a gene: 9. The CDR3 loop reads CASSPGQERNQPQHF. The CDR3, as DNA: TGTGCCAGCAGCCCCGGACAGGAAAGAAATCAGCCCCAGCATTTT.

The chain uses TRBV28 and TRBJ1-6; TRBD1 matches at 7 bases. The V segment lost 2 bases and the J segment 0 bases; nucleotides outside the gene matches: 4. In germline, CDR1 is MDHEN, CDR2 SYDVKM. This CDR3 spans 17 amino acids. DNA of the CDR3: TGTGCCAGCAGTTTACAGGGGGTTAGCTCCTATAATTCACCCCTCCACTTT. Encoded protein: CASSLQGVSSYNSPLHF.

This chain uses TRBV24-1 with TRBJ2-1, with no clear D. Trimming pared 7 bases from V and 8 bases from J, leaving 8 bases between. CDR1 KGHDR and CDR2 SFDVKD come from the germline V gene. The CDR3 is 11 residues long. CDR3 nucleotide sequence: TGTGCCACCAGGCTGCGTGATGAGCAGTTCTTC. Its protein is CATRLRDEQFF.

Concerning this clone itself: Different DNA sequences within this sample yield the same CDR3. This chain joins TRBV6-1 and TRBJ1-2, with unresolved D. The CDR3 has 15 residues. V lost 2 bases and J 2 bases, leaving 12 bases between the germline ends. Germline lookup yields CDR1 MNHNS and CDR2 SASEGT. CDR3 coding DNA: TGTGCCAGCAGTGAAAGACAAGGTGCGAACTATGGCTACACCTTC. It encodes CASSERQGANYGYTF.

This clone was seen only once. The chain is built from TRBV6-2 or TRBV6-3 and TRBJ1-1; D remains ambiguous. CDR1 and CDR2 from the germline V gene are MNHEY and SVGEGT. V was clipped by 5 bases and J by 3 bases, with 16 bases between them. The CDR3 is 15 amino acids. CDR3: CASSESFFGDTEAFF. CDR3 nucleotide sequence: TGTGCCAGCAGTGAGAGTTTCTTTGGGGACACTGAAGCTTTCTTT.

This sequence joins TRBV5-1 and TRBJ2-2; D not certain. This CDR3 has 16 residues. V lost 7 bases and J lost 1, with 17 bases in between. CDR1 and CDR2 (germline): SGHRS, YFSETQ. CDR3 sequence: CASGRADSQNTGELFF. The CDR3 nucleotides read TGCGCCAGCGGTCGGGCAGACTCCCAGAACACCGGGGAGCTGTTTTTT.

CDR3 residues: CASSEGGHLNTEAFF. The CDR3 DNA reads as TGTGCCAGCAGTGAAGGAGGACACTTGAACACTGAAGCTTTCTTT. The chain has TRBV6-1 and TRBJ1-1, with a possible D match to TRBD1 (5 bases). From germline, CDR1 is MNHNS and CDR2 SASEGT. The V end lost 1 base, the J end lost 0 bases, and 9 bases lay between the germline ends. The length of the CDR3 is 15 residues.

This chain uses TRBV27 with TRBJ1-5; D perhaps matches TRBD1 (5 bases). Germline V gene sequence: CDR1 MNHEY, CDR2 SMNVEV (reference sequence). V was shortened by 5 bases and J by 7 bases, with 15 bases between the two germline ends. This CDR3 region has 14 residues. CDR3 sequence reads: CASSPSGKDQPQHF. The CDR3 DNA is TGTGCCAGCAGTCCTTCAGGGAAGGACCAGCCCCAGCATTTT.

In its sample, this clone was seen once. This rearrangement joins TRBV19 to TRBJ1-5; no clear D gene. The CDR3 runs to 11 residues. Trimming removed 4 bases at V and 4 bases at J, with 2 bases between. CDR1 is LNHDA and CDR2 is SQIVND in the germline V gene (reference sequence). CDR3 residues: CASSNNQPQHF. The CDR3, as DNA: TGTGCCAGTAGTAATAATCAGCCCCAGCATTTT.

This rearrangement joins TRBV18 to TRBJ2-2; D gene ambiguous. The V end was cut by 0 bases, the J end by 4 bases, with 15 bases between. This CDR3 region has 17 residues. Germline V gene data show CDR1 as KGHSH and CDR2 as LQKENI. The CDR3 DNA reads TGTGCCAGCTCACCACCAGGCTCAGGTTCGAGCACCGGGGAGCTGTTTTTT. Translated: CASSPPGSGSSTGELFF.

This chain uses TRBV6-5 with TRBJ1-6; the D gene is possibly TRBD1 (5 bases). Trimming removed 5 bases at V and 14 bases at J, with 19 bases between. This CDR3 has 14 amino acids. Germline V gene data show CDR1 as MNHEY and CDR2 as SVGAGI. In DNA form, the CDR3 reads TGTGCCAGCAGTCCTTATGCCGACAGTCTGGCCCTCCACTTT. Its translation is CASSPYADSLALHF.

The chain uses TRBV7-3 and TRBJ2-3; tentatively, D is TRBD2 (6 bases). The CDR3 contains 12 residues. The germline V gene encodes CDR1 SGHTA and CDR2 FQGTGA. Trimming shortened V by 5 bases and J by 8 bases, and 11 bases separated the two germline ends. As DNA, the CDR3 is TGTGCCAGCAGCAAGACTAGTGGTACGCAGTATTTT. Encoded protein: CASSKTSGTQYF.

Points on this clone: One junction end does not reproduce the germline sequence, and a read error may be involved. Other DNA sequences from this sample encode an identical CDR3 as well. The CDR3 reads CASSEVALEGGSLPYF. CDR3 bases: TGTGCCAGCAGCGAAGTCGCGTTAGAGGGGGGGTCCTTACCATACTTC. The chain combines TRBV6-1 with TRBJ2-7; D possibly corresponds to TRBD2 (7 bases). The CDR3 sequence is 16 residues long. Germline V lookup: CDR1 MNHNS, CDR2 SASEGT.

This clone turned up a few times. The chain has TRBV10-2 and TRBJ2-7, with unresolved D. Germline V gene sequence: CDR1 WSHSY, CDR2 SAAADI. Trimming removed 4 bases from V and 0 bases from J, with 1 base in between. The CDR3 sequence is 11 residues long. The CDR3 DNA sequence: TGCGCCAGCAGTGCCTCCTACGAGCAGTACTTC. It codes for CASSASYEQYF.

This clone is a singleton in its sample. V and J are TRBV28 and TRBJ1-2; no clear D gene. The CDR3 runs 14 residues. The V end was cut by 2 bases, the J end by 2 bases, with 9 bases between. Germline assignment: CDR1 MDHEN and CDR2 SYDVKM. The CDR3 coding sequence is TGTGCCAGCAGTTTAAACTGGTTGAACTATGGCTACACCTTC. This gives the protein CASSLNWLNYGYTF.

The gene calls are TRBV19 and TRBJ2-1; TRBD2 agrees at 10 bases. The junction had 2 bases not matched to a gene; V was cut back by 3 bases and J by 3 bases. The germline V gene encodes CDR1 LNHDA and CDR2 SQIVND (reference sequence). The CDR3 contains 15 residues. CDR3 nucleotides: TGTGCCAGTAGTATTGGGACTAGCGACTACAATGAGCAGTTCTTC. It is translated as CASSIGTSDYNEQFF.

The chain has TRBV7-6 and TRBJ2-7; tentative D call: TRBD2 (6 bases). CDR1 and CDR2 from the germline V gene are SGHVS and FNYEAQ. V was pared by 5 bases and J by 5 bases, with 19 bases between. This CDR3 comprises 15 residues. CDR3 DNA: TGTGCCAGCAGCACTGGTGCCCCGGAGGGCGACGAGCAGTACTTC. Its translation: CASSTGAPEGDEQYF.

V and J are TRBV27 and TRBJ2-7; a possible D gene is TRBD1 (6 bases). Germline V gene lookup returns CDR1 MNHEY and CDR2 SMNVEV (reference sequence). The CDR3 totals 14 residues. V was cut by 5 bases and J by 2 bases, with 13 bases left in between. CDR3 nucleotides: TGTGCCAGCAGTCAGCAGACAGGCACCTACGAGCAGTACTTC. As protein: CASSQQTGTYEQYF.

The DNA of the CDR3 is TGTGCCAGCAGCCCCCGCCCCGACAGAGACTATGGCTACACCTTC. Amino acid sequence: CASSPRPDRDYGYTF. The V and J genes are TRBV4-2 and TRBJ1-2, with D possibly being TRBD1 (5 bases). The V gene's germline CDR1 is LGHNA and CDR2 YNFKEQ. The ends were cut back, 4 bases at V and 3 bases at J, with 15 bases in the middle. The CDR3 covers 15 residues.

The rearrangement uses TRBV7-2 and TRBJ1-1, with unresolved D. V lost 4 bases and J lost 5, with 8 bases in between. The CDR3 is made up of 12 amino acids. Germline V gene lookup returns CDR1 SGHTA and CDR2 FQGNSA. The CDR3 spells CASSWSGTEAFF. CDR3 nucleotide sequence: TGTGCCAGCAGCTGGAGTGGAACTGAAGCTTTCTTT.

J is TRBJ2-7 and V is TRBV27; 9 bases fit TRBD2. With 4 bases clipped from V and 0 bases from J, the junction kept 4 bases outside the gene matches. The V gene's germline CDR1 is MNHEY and CDR2 SMNVEV (reference sequence). The CDR3 has 15 residues. The CDR3 coding sequence is TGTGCCAGCAGTTATGGTAGCGGGAGCTCCTACGAGCAGTACTTC. Translated, it gives CASSYGSGSSYEQYF.

The V gene is TRBV5-6, the J gene TRBJ1-2; no clear D gene. The CDR3 sequence is 14 residues long. CDR1 is SGHDT, CDR2 YYEEEE, per germline. V lost 1 base and J lost 5, with 12 bases in between. CDR3 nucleotide sequence: TGTGCCAGCAGCTTGCCCGGATTAGGTTATGGCTACACCTTC. Its protein is CASSLPGLGYGYTF.

The chain recombines TRBV7-9 with TRBJ1-6, with 7 bases lining up with TRBD1. Germline CDR1 SEHNR, CDR2 FQNEAQ (reference sequence). The junction had 9 bases not matched to a gene; V was cut back by 4 bases and J by 9 bases. The CDR3 has 15 amino acids. CDR3 in DNA: TGTGCCAGCAGCTCCCAGGGGGTAGGGGTTTCACCCCTCCACTTT. Residues: CASSSQGVGVSPLHF.

As for this clone: Other DNA sequences from this sample encode an identical CDR3 as well. The rearrangement uses TRBV13 and TRBJ2-7; weak D call: TRBD2 (7 bases). Trimming left V 0 bases short and J 6 bases short, with 12 bases between. The CDR3 extends over 14 amino acids. Germline loops: CDR1 PRHDT, CDR2 FYEKMQ (reference sequence). In DNA form, the CDR3 reads TGTGCCAGCAGCTTAGGGCGGGGAGGGGGCGAGCAGTACTTC. The encoded protein is CASSLGRGGGEQYF. Using reference TRBV13 and TRBJ2-7 for the parts outside the CDR3, the full variable domain is AAGVIQSPRHLIKEKRETATLKCYPIPRHDTVYWYQQGPGQDPQFLISFYEKMQSDKGSIPDRFSAQQFSDYHSELNMSSLELGDSALYFCASSLGRGGGEQYFGPGTRLTVT.